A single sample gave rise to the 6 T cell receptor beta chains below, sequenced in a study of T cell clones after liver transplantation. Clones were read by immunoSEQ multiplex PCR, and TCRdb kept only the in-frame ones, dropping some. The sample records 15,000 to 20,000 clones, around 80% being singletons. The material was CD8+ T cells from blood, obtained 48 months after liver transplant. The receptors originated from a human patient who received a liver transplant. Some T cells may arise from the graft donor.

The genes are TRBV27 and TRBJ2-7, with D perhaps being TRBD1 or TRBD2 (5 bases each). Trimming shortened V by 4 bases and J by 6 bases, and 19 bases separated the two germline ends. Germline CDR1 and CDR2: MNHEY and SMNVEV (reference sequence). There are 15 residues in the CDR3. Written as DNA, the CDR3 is TGTGCCAGCAGTTCATTGCTGGGGCGGAGGCCCGAGCAGTACTTC. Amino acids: CASSSLLGRRPEQYF.

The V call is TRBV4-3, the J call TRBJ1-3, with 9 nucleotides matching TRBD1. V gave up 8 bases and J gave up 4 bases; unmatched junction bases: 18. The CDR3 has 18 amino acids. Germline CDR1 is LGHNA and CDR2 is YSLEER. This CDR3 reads CASAPGQGVFTVGNTIYF. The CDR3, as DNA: TGCGCCAGCGCCCCGGGACAGGGAGTCTTCACTGTGGGAAACACCATATATTTT.

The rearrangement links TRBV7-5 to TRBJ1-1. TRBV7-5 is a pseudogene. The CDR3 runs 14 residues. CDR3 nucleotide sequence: TGTGTCAGAAGCTGGGAGGGTGCGAACACTGAAGCTTTCTTT. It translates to CVRSWEGANTEAFF.

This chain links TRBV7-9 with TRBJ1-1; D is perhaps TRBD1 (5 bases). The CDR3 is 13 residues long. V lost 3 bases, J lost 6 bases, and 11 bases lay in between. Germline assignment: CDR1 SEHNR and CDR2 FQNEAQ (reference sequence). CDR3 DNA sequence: TGTGCCAGCAGCTTCGGGGCGGATTCTGAAGCTTTCTTT. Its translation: CASSFGADSEAFF.

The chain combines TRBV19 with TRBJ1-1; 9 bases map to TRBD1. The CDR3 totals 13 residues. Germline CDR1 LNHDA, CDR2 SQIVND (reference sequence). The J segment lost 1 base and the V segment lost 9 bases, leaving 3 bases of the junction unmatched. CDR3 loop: CASLTGGNTEAFF. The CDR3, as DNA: TGTGCCAGCTTGACAGGGGGGAACACTGAAGCTTTCTTT. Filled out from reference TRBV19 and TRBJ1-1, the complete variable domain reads DGGITQSPKYLFRKEGQNVTLSCEQNLNHDAMYWYRQDPGQGLRLIYYSQIVNDFQKGDIAEGYSVSREKKESFPLTVTSAQKNPTAFYLCASLTGGNTEAFFGQGTRLTVV.

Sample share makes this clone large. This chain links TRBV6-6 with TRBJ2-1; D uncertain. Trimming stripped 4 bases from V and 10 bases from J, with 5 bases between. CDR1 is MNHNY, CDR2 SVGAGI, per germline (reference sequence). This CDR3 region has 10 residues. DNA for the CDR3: TGTGCCAGCAGTTCTGGGGAGCAGTTCTTC. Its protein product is CASSSGEQFF.